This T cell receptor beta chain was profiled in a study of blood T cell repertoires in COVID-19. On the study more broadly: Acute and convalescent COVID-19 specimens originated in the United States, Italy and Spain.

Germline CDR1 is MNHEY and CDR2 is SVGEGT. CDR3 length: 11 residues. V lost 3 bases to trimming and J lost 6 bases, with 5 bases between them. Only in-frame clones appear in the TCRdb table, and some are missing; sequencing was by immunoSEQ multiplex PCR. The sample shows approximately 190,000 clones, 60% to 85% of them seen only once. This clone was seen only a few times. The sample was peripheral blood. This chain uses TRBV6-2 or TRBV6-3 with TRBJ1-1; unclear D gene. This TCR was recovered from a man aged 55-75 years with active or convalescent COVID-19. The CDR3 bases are TGTGCCAGCAGTTATCTCTCTGAAGCTTTCTTT. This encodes CASSYLSEAFF.